This record looks at one T cell receptor (beta chain) sequence and its context. This CDR3 has 12 residues. The V gene lost 0 bases and the J gene lost 8 bases, with 4 bases spanning the gap. These data originate in a study of blood T cell repertoires in COVID-19. Overall study context: T cells, B-cell-depleted T cells, or PBMCs supplied cDNA or gDNA.

The assay was immunoSEQ multiplex PCR, and TCRdb's table has in-frame clones only and misses some. The table lists some 70,000 clones, approximately 90% of them singletons. The J gene is TRBJ1-4, the V gene TRBV12-3 or TRBV12-4; no clear D gene. The sequence derives from a man aged 60-69 years with acute or convalescent COVID-19. Sequenced input: peripheral blood. CDR3: CASSLASEKLFF. The CDR3, as DNA: TGTGCCAGCAGTTTAGCGTCAGAAAAACTGTTTTTT.